The 32 T cell receptor beta chains below were found in one sample sequenced in a study of blood T cell repertoires in COVID-19. The method was immunoSEQ multiplex PCR; TCRdb's version includes in-frame clones alone and lacks a portion of them. Of some 300,000 clones listed, around 90% are singletons. Material: peripheral blood. The receptors come from a man aged 65 to 85 with acute or convalescent COVID-19.

The V call is TRBV6-2 or TRBV6-3, the J call TRBJ1-5; D is perhaps TRBD1 (6 bases). The CDR3 is 14 residues long. The V gene's germline CDR1 is MNHEY and CDR2 SVGEGT. Between the trimmed V and J ends, which lost 5 bases and 6 bases, there was a span of 14 bases. CDR3: CASSRQDVRQPQHF. The DNA of the CDR3 is TGTGCCAGCAGTCGACAGGACGTACGTCAGCCCCAGCATTTT.

The chain combines TRBV5-1 with TRBJ2-2, with TRBD2 matching 8 bases. Germline trimming cut 2 bases from V and 4 bases from J; bases unmatched to any gene: 7. This CDR3 spans 16 amino acids. The germline V gene encodes CDR1 SGHRS and CDR2 YFSETQ. In nucleotides, the CDR3 is TGCGCCAGCAGCTTCACTAGCGGAGGGTCCACCGGGGAGCTGTTTTTT. Amino acids: CASSFTSGGSTGELFF.

The chain is built from TRBV10-2 and TRBJ1-6; TRBD1 agrees at 9 bases. V gave up 7 bases and J gave up 7 bases; unmatched junction bases: 5. This CDR3 spans 14 amino acids. Germline values: CDR1 WSHSY, CDR2 SAAADI. The CDR3 nucleotides are TGCGCCAGCACCTCACAGGGGGCAAATTCACCCCTCCACTTT. It encodes CASTSQGANSPLHF.

This clone was seen only once. V gene TRBV5-1 combines with J gene TRBJ1-5, with D uncertain. This CDR3 comprises 16 residues. Trimming stripped 0 bases from V and 4 bases from J, with 14 bases between. Germline CDR1 is SGHRS and CDR2 is YFSETQ. As DNA, the CDR3 is TGCGCCAGCAGCTTGGGTGGAGGAGAGGGTAATCAGCCCCAGCATTTT. Amino acids: CASSLGGGEGNQPQHF.

A few counts support this clone. The same CDR3 can be traced to other DNA sequences in this sample. The V and J genes are TRBV28 and TRBJ2-2; D unclear. V gave up 3 bases and J gave up 4 bases, with 3 bases separating them. Per germline, CDR1 MDHEN and CDR2 SYDVKM. The CDR3 runs 12 residues. The chain's CDR3 is CASSFLTGELFF. CDR3 DNA sequence: TGTGCCAGCAGTTTCCTCACCGGGGAGCTGTTTTTT.

The chain couples TRBV19 to TRBJ1-4, with D possibly being TRBD1 (6 bases). The CDR3 is made up of 13 amino acids. Trimming took 4 bases from V and 3 from J, leaving 6 bases between them. Germline V lookup: CDR1 LNHDA, CDR2 SQIVND (reference sequence). DNA for the CDR3: TGTGCCAGTAGTAGACAGGCTAATGAAAAACTGTTTTTT. It translates to CASSRQANEKLFF.

The chain carries TRBV10-1 and TRBJ2-4; 8 bases agree with TRBD1. The V gene end was trimmed by 6 bases and the J gene end by 2 bases; junction bases not matched to a gene: 6. Per germline, CDR1 WNHNN and CDR2 SYGVQD (reference sequence). The CDR3 is 15 amino acids. DNA for the CDR3: TGCGCCAGCAGACTCGGACAGGGATCCAAAAACATTCAGTACTTC. Its protein is CASRLGQGSKNIQYF.

This clone was observed a few times. This chain uses TRBV5-1 with TRBJ2-7, with D hard to call. The CDR3 is 13 amino acids. Trimming took 3 bases from V and 1 from J, leaving 8 bases between them. Germline V gene data show CDR1 as SGHRS and CDR2 as YFSETQ. CDR3 residues: CASSSAASYEQYF. Written as DNA, the CDR3 is TGCGCCAGCAGCTCCGCGGCGTCCTACGAGCAGTACTTC.

This clone was counted once. The rearrangement joins TRBV5-4 to TRBJ2-2, with a weak D call TRBD2 (7 bases). The CDR3 contains 15 residues. Trimming took off 2 bases at V and 6 bases at J, with 14 bases between the two ends. Germline CDR1 is SGHNT and CDR2 is YYREEE (reference sequence). CDR3 nucleotide sequence: TGTGCCAGCAGCTTATCGGGGGGCGCAGCCGGGGAGCTGTTTTTT. Its protein is CASSLSGGAAGELFF.

The chain recombines TRBV28 with TRBJ2-7; TRBD2 matches at 11 bases. Germline V gene lookup returns CDR1 MDHEN and CDR2 SYDVKM. Trimming removed 3 bases from V and 2 bases from J; junction bases left unmatched: 3. This CDR3 spans 15 amino acids. The CDR3 sequence: CASSFSGRGTYEQYF. The CDR3 region has the DNA TGTGCCAGCAGTTTTAGCGGGAGGGGGACCTACGAGCAGTACTTC.

The genes are TRBV9 and TRBJ2-2; D uncertain. V shed 6 bases and J shed 0 bases, with 12 bases lying between them. The germline gives CDR1 SGDLS, CDR2 YYNGEE. This CDR3 is built from 15 residues. For the CDR3, the DNA is TGTGCCAGCACCACACAGATAGCGAACACCGGGGAGCTGTTTTTT. The encoded protein is CASTTQIANTGELFF.

The chain is built from TRBV7-2 and TRBJ1-2; no clear D gene. V lost 1 base to trimming and J lost 4 bases, with 13 bases between them. The CDR3 contains 15 residues. Germline-derived CDR1 and CDR2 are SGHTA and FQGNSA. The CDR3 protein is CASSLVVRTIYGYTF. CDR3 nucleotide sequence: TGTGCCAGCAGCTTAGTCGTCAGGACTATCTATGGCTACACCTTC.

V gene TRBV12-3 or TRBV12-4 combines with J gene TRBJ1-5; D remains ambiguous. Trimming removed 1 base from V and 7 bases from J, with 8 bases in between. CDR3 length: 13 amino acids. For the CDR3, the DNA is TGTGCCAGCAGTTTAGAAAGGAGGCAGCCCCAGCATTTT. This gives the protein CASSLERRQPQHF.

The chain couples TRBV6-5 to TRBJ1-6, with D unclear. The CDR3 runs 16 residues. V dropped 0 bases and J dropped 1 base, with 7 bases sitting between them. CDR1 MNHEY and CDR2 SVGAGI come from the germline V gene. In DNA form, the CDR3 reads TGTGCCAGCAGTTACTCGCGGTATTCCTATAATTCACCCCTCCACTTT. This gives the protein CASSYSRYSYNSPLHF.

The chain recombines TRBV2 with TRBJ2-7, with TRBD1 matching 7 bases. Losses at the gene ends were 6 bases for V and 9 bases for J; bases not matched to a gene: 11. There are 13 residues in the CDR3. The germline gives CDR1 SNHLY, CDR2 FYNNEI. CDR3 loop: CASSEGAGMGQYF. In DNA, the CDR3 is TGTGCCAGCAGCGAGGGGGCTGGGATGGGGCAGTACTTC.

V and J are TRBV12-3 or TRBV12-4 and TRBJ2-3; unclear D gene. V shed 6 bases and J shed 0 bases, with 4 bases lying between them. The CDR3 runs 12 residues. CDR3 loop: CASRASTDTQYF. DNA for the CDR3: TGTGCCAGCAGGGCTAGCACAGATACGCAGTATTTT.

This clone was counted a few times. The chain employs TRBV4-2 and TRBJ2-7; D gene uncertain. Per germline, CDR1 LGHNA and CDR2 YNFKEQ. V dropped 0 bases and J dropped 2 bases, with 11 bases sitting between them. The CDR3 is made up of 15 amino acids. In nucleotides, the CDR3 is TGTGCCAGCAGCCAAGATGGTTACGGTGCCTACGAGCAGTACTTC. It translates to CASSQDGYGAYEQYF.

V gene TRBV18 combines with J gene TRBJ2-3; 11 positions agree with TRBD2. The CDR3 has 15 residues. The V gene end was trimmed by 8 bases and the J gene end by 5 bases; junction bases not matched to a gene: 9. The germline gives CDR1 KGHSH, CDR2 LQKENI. CDR3 loop: CASTIAGGPQDTQYF. CDR3 bases: TGTGCCAGCACCATAGCGGGAGGGCCTCAAGATACGCAGTATTTT.

CDR3 sequence: CAWSGPEAGGYTDTQYF. The CDR3 nucleotides are TGTGCCTGGAGTGGCCCCGAAGCGGGAGGTTACACAGATACGCAGTATTTT. The chain combines TRBV30 with TRBJ2-3; TRBD2 matches at 9 bases. Germline CDR1 reads GTSNPN; CDR2 reads SVGIG (reference sequence). This CDR3 contains 17 residues. The trim removed 1 base at V and 2 bases at J, leaving 10 bases unmatched. Looking up the rest from reference TRBV30 and TRBJ2-3 gives the full variable domain: SQTIHQWPATLVQPVGSPLSLECTVEGTSNPNLYWYRQAAGRGLQLLFYSVGIGQISSEVPQNLSASRPQDRQFILSSKKLLLSDSGFYLCAWSGPEAGGYTDTQYFGPGTRLTVL.

The chain carries TRBV4-2 and TRBJ1-3; 8 positions agree with TRBD1. Germline V gene sequence: CDR1 LGHNA, CDR2 YNFKEQ. The CDR3 is 19 residues long. Trimming removed 4 bases from V and 0 bases from J; junction bases left unmatched: 14. CDR3 in amino acids: CASSPSPGGRSSSGNTIYF. The DNA for the CDR3 is TGTGCCAGCAGCCCAAGTCCAGGGGGCCGATCGAGCTCTGGAAACACCATATATTTT.

The genes are TRBV7-9 and TRBJ2-5; maybe TRBD1 (6 bases). The CDR3 is 17 amino acids. Trimming took off 2 bases at V and 2 bases at J, with 18 bases between the two ends. Germline V CDR1 and CDR2: SEHNR, FQNEAQ (reference sequence). DNA of the CDR3: TGTGCCAGCAGCTTAATGGGGCAGATTGGGACACAAGAGACCCAGTACTTC. Encoded protein: CASSLMGQIGTQETQYF.

In nucleotides, the CDR3 is TGTGCCAGCAGTGAAGGGGGGGGTCGGGAAAAACTGTTTTTT. Translating gives CASSEGGGREKLFF. The chain has TRBV6-1 and TRBJ1-4; D may be TRBD1 (5 bases). The CDR3 is 14 amino acids. V lost 1 base and J lost 8, with 11 bases in between. Germline CDR1 and CDR2: MNHNS and SASEGT.

This sequence joins TRBV28 and TRBJ2-7, with 9 nucleotides matching TRBD1. V lost 3 bases, J lost 4 bases, and 7 bases stayed unmatched. The CDR3 has 15 amino acids. In germline, CDR1 is MDHEN, CDR2 SYDVKM. CDR3 residues: CASSFEDRGGYEQYF. DNA of the CDR3: TGTGCCAGCAGTTTTGAGGACAGGGGTGGATACGAGCAGTACTTC.

The gene calls are TRBV5-6 and TRBJ2-2, with 7 bases that match TRBD1. Germline assignment: CDR1 SGHDT and CDR2 YYEEEE. After removal of 3 bases from V and 2 bases from J, the junction contained 13 bases not matched to a gene. CDR3 length: 18 residues. This chain's CDR3 is CASSYGPTGKFNTGELFF. CDR3 sequence (DNA): TGTGCCAGCAGCTATGGCCCGACAGGGAAATTCAACACCGGGGAGCTGTTTTTT.

The chain combines TRBV15 with TRBJ1-4; D not certain. V shed 5 bases and J shed 8 bases, with 6 bases lying between them. This CDR3 has 11 residues. Germline CDR1 and CDR2: LNHNV and YYDKDF (reference sequence). The CDR3 bases are TGTGCCACCAGCGTCGGGGAAAAACTGTTTTTT. It specifies CATSVGEKLFF.

The V gene is TRBV4-3, the J gene TRBJ1-2, with D maybe TRBD1 (5 bases). The CDR3 runs 13 residues. V lost 6 bases and J lost 5, with 13 bases in between. Germline CDR1 is LGHNA and CDR2 is YSLEER. CDR3 residues: CASRGGSGYGYTF. Here the CDR3 DNA reads TGCGCCAGCAGGGGGGGTTCTGGTTATGGCTACACCTTC.

Here the CDR3 reads CASTYPSGQGNQPQHF. As DNA, the CDR3 is TGTGCCAGCACCTACCCGTCGGGGCAGGGGAATCAGCCCCAGCATTTT. The chain combines TRBV28 with TRBJ1-5, with D possibly TRBD1 on 6 matching bases. The CDR3 length is 16 residues. Trimming pared 7 bases from V and 4 bases from J, leaving 20 bases between. Germline values: CDR1 MDHEN, CDR2 SYDVKM.

This chain joins TRBV29-1 and TRBJ2-3; D not certain. Germline loops: CDR1 SQVTM, CDR2 ANQGSEA. The ends were cut back, 2 bases at V and 2 bases at J, with 14 bases in the middle. CDR3 length: 15 amino acids. The CDR3 is CSVERTGSATDTQYF. The CDR3 nucleotides are TGCAGCGTTGAAAGAACGGGTTCTGCCACAGATACGCAGTATTTT.

This clone was observed a few times. The chain has TRBV20-1 and TRBJ1-2, with D possibly TRBD1 on 5 matching bases. The V end lost 3 bases, the J end lost 7 bases, and 12 bases lay between the germline ends. The CDR3 is made up of 12 amino acids. The germline V gene has CDR1 DFQATT and CDR2 SNEGSKA (reference sequence). The CDR3 is CSASNRPGGYTF. The CDR3 DNA follows: TGCAGTGCTAGTAACAGGCCGGGTGGCTACACCTTC.

The chain joins TRBV10-3 to TRBJ2-1, with 11 bases matching TRBD1. V lost 3 bases and J lost 10; bases outside the gene matches: 8. The V gene's germline CDR1 is ENHRY and CDR2 SYGVKD. This CDR3 comprises 15 residues. The CDR3 DNA reads TGTGCCATCAGTGAAACGGGACAGGGGGTTGGCGAGCAGTTCTTC. It encodes CAISETGQGVGEQFF.

This sequence joins TRBV7-2 and TRBJ1-6, with D perhaps TRBD1 (5 bases). V lost 2 bases and J 5 bases, leaving 13 bases between the germline ends. Germline values: CDR1 SGHTA, CDR2 FQGNSA. The CDR3 has 16 residues. The CDR3 DNA follows: TGTGCCAGCAGCTTACAGGTGGGGGGGGATAATTCACCCCTCCACTTT. Amino acid sequence: CASSLQVGGDNSPLHF.

J is TRBJ2-3 and V is TRBV6-5; D ambiguous. The CDR3 sequence is 13 residues long. Germline-derived CDR1 and CDR2 are MNHEY and SVGAGI. Trimming shortened V by 8 bases and J by 0 bases, and 9 bases separated the two germline ends. This chain's CDR3 is CASRRGSTDTQYF. The CDR3, as DNA: TGTGCCAGCCGTCGAGGTAGCACAGATACGCAGTATTTT.